This T cell receptor beta chain was recovered during a study of blood T cell repertoires in COVID-19. As for the study in general: Nucleic acid was either cDNA or gDNA, and it came from T cells, B-cell-depleted T cells, or PBMCs.

Methods used by the authors: Estimates of nucleated cell counts were drawn from the amplification of reference gene primers. Only in-frame clones appear in the TCRdb table, and some are missing; sequencing was by immunoSEQ multiplex PCR. V and J calls and clone size come straight from that table; D and trimming were deduced from the DNA. Here the sample spans about 100,000 clones, approximately 90% being singletons. The V end lost 6 bases, the J end lost 5 bases, and 13 bases lay between the germline ends. The CDR3 covers 13 residues. The source is a man aged 50 or older with acute or convalescent COVID-19. The sample comprised peripheral blood. V usage is TRBV12-3 or TRBV12-4 and J usage is TRBJ1-1; D is ambiguous. CDR3 sequence: CASRRSTGTEAFF. Written as DNA, the CDR3 is TGTGCCAGCAGACGATCCACGGGAACTGAAGCTTTCTTT.